Following are 8 T cell receptor beta chains from one sample sequenced in a study of chemoradiotherapy in HPV16-positive cancers. The method was immunoSEQ multiplex PCR; TCRdb's version includes in-frame clones alone and lacks a portion of them. The sample yields 30,000 to 40,000 clones, 89% seen once. This material consisted of blood, taken from a patient who underwent chemoradiotherapy. These receptors were collected from a human donor with HPV-associated anogenital cancer.

V is TRBV18 and J is TRBJ2-5; possible D gene TRBD2, 6 bases. Germline values: CDR1 KGHSH, CDR2 LQKENI. V was cut by 0 bases and J by 2 bases, with 16 bases left in between. CDR3 length: 17 residues. For the CDR3, the DNA is TGTGCCAGCTCACCACCGAGTCGTCGGGGGACTCAAGAGACCCAGTACTTC. This encodes CASSPPSRRGTQETQYF.

The J gene is TRBJ2-3, the V gene TRBV19, with TRBD2 identical over 12 bases. There are 15 residues in the CDR3. CDR1 and CDR2 (germline): LNHDA, SQIVND (reference sequence). V gave up 9 bases and J gave up 2 bases; unmatched junction bases: 6. The CDR3 DNA reads TGTGCCAGCCTCGGGACTAGCGGGCCCACAGATACGCAGTATTTT. It specifies CASLGTSGPTDTQYF.

The chain is built from TRBV19 and TRBJ2-2; 10 bases fit TRBD2. Germline V gene data show CDR1 as LNHDA and CDR2 as SQIVND (reference sequence). The CDR3 has 17 amino acids. Germline trimming cut 0 bases from V and 6 bases from J; bases unmatched to any gene: 7. The CDR3 spells CASSIETSGGASGELFF. The CDR3 DNA reads as TGTGCCAGTAGTATAGAAACGAGCGGGGGGGCCTCCGGGGAGCTGTTTTTT.

The chain couples TRBV15 to TRBJ2-6; D may be TRBD2 (6 bases). In germline, CDR1 is LNHNV, CDR2 YYDKDF (reference sequence). There are 17 residues in the CDR3. Trimming took 2 bases from V and 3 from J, leaving 14 bases between them. The CDR3 nucleotides read TGTGCCACCAGCAGATTCCTCGGGGGACTTGGGGCCAACGTCCTGACTTTC. This translates into CATSRFLGGLGANVLTF.

The chain combines TRBV7-9 with TRBJ2-1; D is ambiguous. Looked up from germline, CDR1 is SEHNR and CDR2 is FQNEAQ (reference sequence). Trimming removed 1 base at V and 8 bases at J, with 6 bases between. The CDR3 totals 12 residues. This CDR3 is CASSLEGYEQFF. The CDR3, as DNA: TGTGCCAGCAGCTTAGAGGGATATGAGCAGTTCTTC.

V usage is TRBV7-2 and J usage is TRBJ2-7; TRBD2 matches at 7 bases. V trimming: 5 bases; J trimming: 5 bases; junction bases outside the gene matches: 3. The germline V gene encodes CDR1 SGHTA and CDR2 FQGNSA. The CDR3 consists of 12 residues. CDR3 DNA sequence: TGTGCCAGCAGCCCGGGGGGAGACGAGCAGTACTTC. It codes for CASSPGGDEQYF.

DNA of the CDR3: TGTGCCTGGAGTGAGGGAACTAATGAAAAACTGTTTTTT. Amino acids: CAWSEGTNEKLFF. This chain uses TRBV30 with TRBJ1-4, with D unresolved. Germline-derived CDR1 and CDR2 are GTSNPN and SVGIG (reference sequence). Trimming pared 1 base from V and 1 base from J, leaving 4 bases between. The CDR3 is 13 residues long.

Here the CDR3 reads CASSLVQGSLQGETQYF. The CDR3 region has the DNA TGCGCCAGCAGCTTGGTACAGGGATCCCTCCAAGGAGAGACCCAGTACTTC. This chain joins TRBV5-1 and TRBJ2-5; perhaps TRBD1 as D (6 bases). The V gene's germline CDR1 is SGHRS and CDR2 YFSETQ. This CDR3 is built from 17 residues. V gave up 0 bases and J gave up 4 bases, with 19 bases separating them.